The next 14 T cell receptor beta chains were all read from a single sample in a study of tumor-infiltrating lymphocytes in primary liver carcinoma. Making TCR beta cDNA involved approximately 530 ng total RNA and a constant-region primer. Employing slightly modified ARM-PCR, three nested multiplex PCR rounds were run, and these gave rise to the TCR beta libraries. Investigators reported that the first two PCR rounds, at 10 cycles each, used TRBV1-TRBV30 forward primers with a C-beta reverse primer. TCRdb reprocessed the multiplex PCR reads with MiXCR, giving one entry per CDR3 protein. The sample has 99,000 or so distinct CDR3 sequences, approximately 80% seen once. Bulk tissue was left unsorted, and RNA and DNA were co-extracted from about 20-30 mg of it. Material for sequencing was liver tumor tissue from sampling region 3. Subset of the sample: tumor region T3, left-lateral pole. Source of these receptors: a man aged 35 to 55 with primary liver carcinoma and hepatitis B virus infection.

V is TRBV4-2 and J is TRBJ2-6; D tentatively reads TRBD1 or TRBD2 (5 bases each). The CDR3 is 16 residues long. V lost 6 bases and J lost 2, with 14 bases in between. Germline V gives CDR1 LGHNA, CDR2 YNFKEQ. Here the CDR3 DNA reads TGTGCCAGCAGTCAAAAAAGGGACCCTGGGGCCAACGTCCTGACTTTC. Its translation: CASSQKRDPGANVLTF.

Concerning this clonotype itself: One end of the junction fails to match germline, which may point to a read error. The chain uses TRBV12-3 or TRBV12-4 and TRBJ2-1, with TRBD2 matching over 9 bases. This CDR3 is 14 amino acids long. The CDR3 loop is CTSMISGRYNEQFF. In DNA form, the CDR3 reads TGTACCAGTATGATTAGCGGGAGATACAATGAGCAGTTCTTC.

With respect to this clonotype: The germline gene is not matched at one end of the junction; a read error may be the cause. This chain links TRBV29-1 with TRBJ1-1; D might be TRBD1 (5 bases). The CDR3 runs 15 residues. The germline V gene encodes CDR1 SQVTM and CDR2 ANQGSEA. The chain's CDR3 is CCVGAGWGMNTEAFF. In DNA, the CDR3 is TGCTGTGTTGGGGCGGGGTGGGGTATGAATACTGAAGCTTTCTTT.

In this sample, this clonotype turned up once. A read error may produce the germline difference seen at one junction end. This sequence joins TRBV7-8 and TRBJ2-3; 11 bases map to TRBD2. Germline V gene sequence: CDR1 SGHVS, CDR2 FQNEAQ. The CDR3 length is 17 residues. CDR3 sequence (DNA): TGTGCCAACAGCCCATGGGGACTAGCGGTCCTCCGAGATACGCAGTATTTT. This encodes CANSPWGLAVLRDTQYF.

With respect to this clonotype: Compared with germline, one end of the junction differs, possibly owing to a read error. V is TRBV6-6 and J is TRBJ2-2, with a possible D match to TRBD2 (5 bases). Germline assignment: CDR1 MNHNY and CDR2 SVGAGI (reference sequence). The CDR3 has 13 amino acids. Here the CDR3 DNA reads TGTGTCAGCACCCTAGGAGCCACCGGGGAGCTGATTTTT. Amino acids: CVSTLGATGELIF.

Details on this clonotype: One end of the junction does not line up with germline, which may come from a read error. The V call is TRBV29-1, the J call TRBJ2-5, with a possible D match to TRBD2 (6 bases). This CDR3 has 14 amino acids. Germline lookup yields CDR1 SQVTM and CDR2 ANQGSEA. The CDR3 reads CSVPTRGDQETHYF. As DNA, the CDR3 is TGCAGCGTTCCGACTAGGGGTGACCAAGAGACCCATTACTTC.

The chain joins TRBV19 to TRBJ2-5, with D perhaps given as TRBD1 or TRBD2 (6 bases each). The CDR3 runs 15 residues. Germline V gene sequence: CDR1 LNHDA, CDR2 SQIVND (reference sequence). With 5 bases removed from V and 5 bases from J, the gap between germline ends came to 18 bases. DNA of the CDR3: TGTGCCAGTAGTGCTCCTCTTTTAGGGGGGGAGACCCAGTACTTC. It encodes CASSAPLLGGETQYF.

To note about this clonotype: In this CDR3 the conserved last residue, phenylalanine or tryptophan, is missing, so a read error is likely. The CDR3 is CASSPGSGPEDEQFL. The CDR3 DNA reads TGTGCCAGCAGTCCAGGTAGCGGCCCAGAGGATGAGCAGTTCTTA. The V and J genes are TRBV4-2 and TRBJ2-1, with a weak D call TRBD2 (6 bases). CDR1 and CDR2 (germline): LGHNA, YNFKEQ. V lost 6 bases to trimming and J lost 8 bases, with 20 bases between them. The CDR3 loop spans 15 amino acids.

Points on this clonotype: A much larger clone sits a single nucleotide away, making a read error possible. Since no conserved phenylalanine or tryptophan closes the CDR3, a read error is the likely cause. V usage is TRBV10-2 and J usage is TRBJ2-1; no reliable D call. The V gene's germline CDR1 is WSHSY and CDR2 SAAADI. The CDR3 is 13 residues long. V was shortened by 3 bases and J by 9 bases, with 12 bases between the two germline ends. CDR3 amino acids: CASSDSRAGEQFL. Written as DNA, the CDR3 is TGCGCCAGCAGTGATAGTAGGGCCGGTGAGCAGTTCCTC.

The V and J genes are TRBV24-1 and TRBJ2-3, with D perhaps TRBD2 (6 bases). This CDR3 has 15 amino acids. In germline, CDR1 is KGHDR, CDR2 SFDVKD. The V and J ends lost 9 bases and 2 bases respectively, with 17 bases between them. The CDR3 DNA reads TGTGCCACCGGAAGTCAATGGGAGGCCACAGATACGCAGTATTTT. Its translation: CATGSQWEATDTQYF.

Ten or more counts support this clonotype. V and J are TRBV28 and TRBJ1-2; 8 bases are a match to TRBD1. The CDR3 has 15 residues. After removal of 6 bases from V and 2 bases from J, the junction contained 8 bases not matched to a gene. CDR1 MDHEN and CDR2 SYDVKM come from the germline V gene. Here the CDR3 DNA reads TGTGCCAGCAGGTTCCTACAGGGGGAGAACTATGGCTACACCTTC. Translated, it gives CASRFLQGENYGYTF.

Worth noting for this clonotype: The DNA is omitted, as the CDR3 cannot be located on it reliably, and the CDR3 follows TCRdb's listing. This sequence joins TRBV11-2 and TRBJ1-5; the table's TRBD1 call for D was not verified on the DNA. The CDR3 has 17 residues if both end residues are counted. CDR1 is SGHAT, CDR2 FQNNGV, per germline. This CDR3 reads CASSLVGVTGSNLHQHF.

Details on this clonotype: Sequence at one end of the junction differs from germline and may be a read error. The V call is TRBV6-2 or TRBV6-3, the J call TRBJ1-5; D possibly corresponds to TRBD1 (5 bases). Germline lookup yields CDR1 MNHEY and CDR2 SVGEGT. The CDR3 is 14 amino acids. As DNA, the CDR3 is TGTGCCAACACCCTAGTGAAAGGGGATCAGCTCCAGCATTTT. Its translation is CANTLVKGDQLQHF.

Comment on this clonotype: The junction departs from germline at one end; a sequencing error may be responsible. The gene calls are TRBV29-1 and TRBJ2-1; 12 bases map to TRBD2. Germline V gene lookup returns CDR1 SQVTM and CDR2 ANQGSEA. CDR3 length: 15 amino acids. The CDR3, as DNA: TGCAGCGTTGAACTAGCGGGAGGGTTCTACAGTGAGCAGTGCTTC. Protein: CSVELAGGFYSEQCF.